Listed here are 22 T cell receptor beta chains from one sample, sequenced in a study of cytomegalovirus exposure and HLA in healthy donors. The PCR contained 60 Vbeta and 13 Jbeta primers. This table comes from immunoSEQ multiplex PCR, and its TCRdb copy is limited to in-frame clones, with some not included. The table lists about 180,000 clones, 75% to 85% of them singletons. The sequencing sample was made of PBMCs. The receptors stem from a young woman in good health and CMV-seropositive.

The chain's CDR3 is CASSLNSGTGGRYTF. CDR3 DNA sequence: TGTGCCAGCAGTTTAAACTCCGGGACAGGGGGCCGCTACACCTTC. This sequence joins TRBV27 and TRBJ1-2, with TRBD1 matching 12 bases. Looked up from germline, CDR1 is MNHEY and CDR2 is SMNVEV (reference sequence). J gave up 9 bases and V 2 bases, and 7 bases lay outside the gene matches. The CDR3 is 15 amino acids.

The J gene is TRBJ2-5, the V gene TRBV7-2; the D is unclear. V was pared by 5 bases and J by 2 bases, with 3 bases between. This CDR3 has 11 residues. CDR1 and CDR2 from the germline V gene are SGHTA and FQGNSA. The CDR3 spells CASSLQETQYF. The CDR3 DNA is TGTGCCAGCAGCCTTCAAGAGACCCAGTACTTC.

The chain uses TRBV5-1 and TRBJ2-3; D ambiguous. Trimming removed 0 bases from V and 6 bases from J, with 11 bases in between. Germline V gives CDR1 SGHRS, CDR2 YFSETQ. The CDR3 length is 14 residues. CDR3 in amino acids: CASSLGLYGDTQYF. CDR3 nucleotide sequence: TGCGCCAGCAGCTTGGGGCTGTACGGGGATACGCAGTATTTT.

This clone was found a few times. DNA of the CDR3: TGTGCCAGCAGCGTAGCCACGGGGGGGCCAAATACGCAGTATTTT. Its protein is CASSVATGGPNTQYF. This chain joins TRBV9 and TRBJ2-3, with 8 bases matching TRBD2. CDR1 is SGDLS, CDR2 YYNGEE, per germline. V dropped 0 bases and J dropped 7; count of bases not matched to a gene: 7. The CDR3 sequence is 15 residues long.

The chain uses TRBV4-2 and TRBJ1-6; TRBD1 is a possible D gene (6 bases). Trimming stripped 1 base from V and 4 bases from J, with 14 bases between. This CDR3 comprises 17 residues. Looked up from germline, CDR1 is LGHNA and CDR2 is YNFKEQ. CDR3 DNA sequence: TGTGCCAGCAGCCAAGTTTTCCAGGGGCCGTATAATTCACCCCTCCACTTT. Encoded protein: CASSQVFQGPYNSPLHF.

The chain employs TRBV7-9 and TRBJ1-4; 7 bases map to TRBD1. V was clipped by 4 bases and J by 15 bases; unmatched bases: 11. This CDR3 comprises 13 residues. Per the germline V gene, CDR1 is SEHNR and CDR2 is FQNEAQ (reference sequence). CDR3: CASSSDRQGFLFF. The CDR3 DNA sequence: TGTGCCAGCAGCTCCGACCGACAGGGTTTTTTGTTTTTT.

CDR3 amino acids: CASSREVPGWTYNEQFF. DNA of the CDR3: TGTGCCAGCAGCCGTGAGGTTCCCGGCTGGACCTACAATGAGCAGTTCTTC. The chain recombines TRBV11-2 with TRBJ2-1; no definite D call. The germline CDR1 and CDR2 sequences are SGHAT and FQNNGV. This CDR3 is 17 amino acids long. Trimming took 5 bases from V and 2 from J, leaving 19 bases between them. The full variable domain, rest sourced from reference TRBV11-2 and TRBJ2-1, is EAGVAQSPRYKIIEKRQSVAFWCNPISGHATLYWYQQILGQGPKLLIQFQNNGVVDDSQLPKDRFSAERLKGVDSTLKIQPAKLEDSAVYLCASSREVPGWTYNEQFFGPGTRLTVL.

The rearrangement joins TRBV2 to TRBJ2-1, with 7 bases that match TRBD2. V shed 1 base and J 3 bases; nucleotides not matched to a gene: 6. CDR3 size: 16 residues. Per the germline V gene, CDR1 is SNHLY and CDR2 is FYNNEI. The CDR3, as DNA: TGTGCCAGCAGTGAAGGTAGGGCTAGCGGCTACAATGAGCAGTTCTTC. Protein: CASSEGRASGYNEQFF.

The V gene is TRBV28, the J gene TRBJ2-7; 8 nucleotides align to TRBD1. CDR3 length equals 15 residues. Germline CDR1 MDHEN, CDR2 SYDVKM. V shed 10 bases, J shed 4 bases, and the junction held 15 bases outside the gene matches. The CDR3 sequence: CATQRQGTDRYEQYF. The CDR3 nucleotides read TGTGCCACCCAGAGACAGGGGACGGATCGATACGAGCAGTACTTC.

The chain recombines TRBV28 with TRBJ1-2; D remains unclear. Germline-derived CDR1 and CDR2 are MDHEN and SYDVKM. The CDR3 sequence is 13 residues long. V lost 3 bases and J 5 bases, leaving 10 bases between the germline ends. In nucleotides, the CDR3 is TGTGCCAGCAGTTTTCAGAAAGTATATGGCTACACCTTC. It translates to CASSFQKVYGYTF.

V is TRBV28 and J is TRBJ1-1; 9 nucleotides agree with TRBD1. The junction had 7 bases not matched to a gene; V was cut back by 6 bases and J by 11 bases. The germline gives CDR1 MDHEN, CDR2 SYDVKM. This CDR3 has 12 amino acids. DNA of the CDR3: TGTGCCAGCAGCCTGACAGGGGGTAGGGCTTTCTTT. It encodes CASSLTGGRAFF.

This clone has only a few counts. The chain joins TRBV2 to TRBJ2-3, with 8 bases identical to TRBD2. The V gene end was trimmed by 8 bases and the J gene end by 1 base; junction bases not matched to a gene: 17. Germline CDR1 is SNHLY and CDR2 is FYNNEI. The CDR3 spans 18 residues. DNA of the CDR3: TGTGCCAGCCGACATGACGGGGGGGCGGGTGCGGGCACAGATACGCAGTATTTT. Amino acid sequence: CASRHDGGAGAGTDTQYF.

The CDR3, as DNA: TGCGCCAGCAGCCAACAGACAGTTGGAAACACCATATATTTT. It specifies CASSQQTVGNTIYF. The chain carries TRBV4-3 and TRBJ1-3; possibly TRBD1 for D (5 bases). The V end lost 2 bases, the J end lost 3 bases, and 8 bases lay between the germline ends. This CDR3 is 14 amino acids long. Germline values: CDR1 LGHNA, CDR2 YSLEER.

This clone was observed a single time. V is TRBV7-2 and J is TRBJ2-7; 7 bases are shared with TRBD1. The CDR3 spans 13 residues. Losses at the gene ends were 3 bases for V and 2 bases for J; bases not matched to a gene: 1. Germline lookup yields CDR1 SGHTA and CDR2 FQGNSA. CDR3 nucleotides: TGTGCCAGCAGCTTCGGGACAGCCTACGAGCAGTACTTC. This sequence encodes CASSFGTAYEQYF.

This chain connects TRBV19 to TRBJ2-1; D might be TRBD1 (5 bases). The V end lost 0 bases, the J end lost 9 bases, and 12 bases lay between the germline ends. Germline V gene data show CDR1 as LNHDA and CDR2 as SQIVND (reference sequence). The CDR3 is 14 residues long. This CDR3 reads CASSIERRGGEQFF. CDR3 DNA: TGTGCCAGTAGTATAGAAAGAAGGGGCGGTGAGCAGTTCTTC.

Points on this clone: The conserved phenylalanine or tryptophan normally closing the CDR3 is absent here, so this likely arose from a read error. The chain recombines TRBV7-3 with TRBJ2-3; TRBD2 agrees at 7 bases. Per germline, CDR1 SGHTA and CDR2 FQGTGA. There are 16 residues in the CDR3. Unmatched junction bases numbered 8, after V lost 5 bases and J lost 0 bases. This CDR3 reads CASSPSGATSTDTQYL. Here the CDR3 DNA reads TGTGCCAGCAGCCCCAGCGGGGCAACTAGCACAGATACGCAGTATTTG.

This clone was counted only a few times. This chain links TRBV10-3 with TRBJ2-5; 11 nucleotides align to TRBD2. CDR3 length: 19 amino acids. The germline CDR1 and CDR2 sequences are ENHRY and SYGVKD. V shed 2 bases, J shed 7 bases, and the junction held 18 bases outside the gene matches. The CDR3 is CAISEIGLAGTSGLGTQYF. The CDR3 bases are TGTGCCATCAGTGAGATTGGGCTTGCCGGGACTAGCGGCCTAGGGACCCAGTACTTC.

The sample holds a few counts of this clone. The V and J genes are TRBV4-3 and TRBJ1-6, with 8 bases aligning to TRBD1. The trim removed 4 bases at V and 11 bases at J, leaving 10 bases unmatched. This CDR3 is built from 15 residues. Germline-derived CDR1 and CDR2 are LGHNA and YSLEER. The CDR3 region has the DNA TGCGCCAGCAGCCGCGTAGGACAGGGAAAAGCACCCCTCCACTTT. This sequence encodes CASSRVGQGKAPLHF.

J is TRBJ1-6 and V is TRBV19; weak D call: TRBD1 (6 bases). The V and J ends lost 4 bases and 7 bases respectively, with 14 bases between them. The CDR3 totals 15 residues. Germline V gives CDR1 LNHDA, CDR2 SQIVND (reference sequence). CDR3 in DNA: TGTGCCAGTAGTACGGGGAGGGGGAACAATTCACCCCTCCACTTT. Encoded protein: CASSTGRGNNSPLHF.

The rearrangement links TRBV5-1 to TRBJ1-6, with D perhaps TRBD1 (5 bases). Looked up from germline, CDR1 is SGHRS and CDR2 is YFSETQ. CDR3 length: 13 residues. The germline V and J ends were trimmed by 5 bases and 7 bases, with 10 bases remaining between them. CDR3 protein: CASSDSRNSPLHF. CDR3 bases: TGCGCCAGCAGTGACAGCCGGAATTCACCCCTCCACTTT.

The gene calls are TRBV9 and TRBJ1-1; D is ambiguous. Trimming took 0 bases from V and 1 from J, leaving 4 bases between them. This CDR3 is built from 13 residues. From germline, CDR1 is SGDLS and CDR2 YYNGEE. The CDR3 nucleotides are TGTGCCAGCAGCGTAGACAGGAACACTGAAGCTTTCTTT. Translation gives CASSVDRNTEAFF.

This clone was observed a handful of times. The genes are TRBV10-3 and TRBJ1-2, with TRBD1 matching 8 bases. Losses at the gene ends were 7 bases for V and 4 bases for J; bases not matched to a gene: 5. Per germline, CDR1 ENHRY and CDR2 SYGVKD. The CDR3 covers 13 residues. This CDR3 reads CAITGQGGYGYTF. The CDR3 DNA is TGTGCCATCACTGGACAGGGTGGCTATGGCTACACCTTC.